The clone carrying this TCR beta chain was observed a handful of times. The data originate from a study of blood T cells in healthy people across ages. Trimming removed 7 bases at V and 3 bases at J, with 15 bases between. The germline CDR1 and CDR2 sequences are MDHEN and SYDVKM. The CDR3 is 14 residues long. It was with a sample-barcoded 5' primer and a J-beta primer mix that a second PCR of about 6 to 12 cycles was run. TCRdb recomputed calls from the 5' RACE reads with MiXCR, one row per CDR3 protein. The sample has 1,800,000 or so distinct CDR3 sequences, about two fifths seen once. The specimen sequenced was blood. The chain carries TRBV28 and TRBJ2-5, with a weak D call TRBD1 (5 bases). This sequence was found in a human donor in good health. CDR3 amino acids: CASTQDWTKETQYF. For the CDR3, the DNA is TGTGCCAGCACCCAGGATTGGACAAAAGAGACCCAGTACTTC.